Below, 13 T cell receptor beta chains from the same sample are listed, as sequenced in a study of control samples from healthy donors and cancer patients (dated by TCRdb to 2020 to 2021). The library was made by the immunoSEQ multiplex PCR assay. Held by TCRdb, this immuneACCESS table contains in-frame sequences only and omits some clones. Under half of the omission traces to an unresolved V gene where checked; the cause of the rest is unknown. This sample gives 110,000 to 150,000 clones in total; 80% to 95% of them show up just once. Together, the top ten hold approximately 10% of the sample. The source material was blood. The receptors here all came from a man aged 25 to 40 in good health.

The rearrangement links TRBV7-2 to TRBJ2-3, with D tentatively TRBD1 or TRBD2 (5 bases each). This CDR3 has 15 residues. V shed 1 base and J shed 0 bases, with 8 bases lying between them. From germline, CDR1 is SGHTA and CDR2 FQGNSA. CDR3 loop: CASSLGGASTDTQYF. CDR3 DNA sequence: TGTGCCAGCAGCTTAGGAGGGGCTAGCACAGATACGCAGTATTTT.

This chain joins TRBV7-2 and TRBJ2-3; D gene unclear. The CDR3 spans 13 residues. Trimming took off 1 base at V and 1 base at J, with 3 bases between the two ends. CDR1 is SGHTA and CDR2 is FQGNSA in the germline V gene. The CDR3 spells CASSLDRTDTQYF. In DNA, the CDR3 is TGTGCCAGCAGCTTAGATCGCACAGATACGCAGTATTTT.

This clone was observed a single time. The junction does not match germline at one end; this may be a read error. Other DNA sequences within the sample encode an identical CDR3. The rearrangement uses TRBV4-2 and TRBJ2-3; 8 bases align to TRBD2. The CDR3 has 16 residues. Germline V gene lookup returns CDR1 LGHNA and CDR2 YNFKEQ. CDR3 residues: CASSQESAGEPDTQYF. In DNA form, the CDR3 reads TGTGCCAGCAGCCAAGAGTCAGCGGGAGAACCAGATACACAGTATTTT.

The V and J genes are TRBV6-1 and TRBJ2-7; tentative D call: TRBD1 (7 bases). The V gene's germline CDR1 is MNHNS and CDR2 SASEGT. V lost 0 bases, J lost 4 bases, and 22 bases lay in between. The CDR3 covers 18 residues. CDR3 nucleotides: TGTGCCAGCAGTGAAGCCTCGTCGGGGCAGGGGGGAGTATACGAGCAGTACTTC. It codes for CASSEASSGQGGVYEQYF.

The rearrangement links TRBV6-2 or TRBV6-3 to TRBJ2-7, with D perhaps matching TRBD2 (6 bases). V shed 2 bases and J shed 7 bases, with 21 bases lying between them. The CDR3 spans 16 residues. Germline V lookup: CDR1 MNHEY, CDR2 SVGEGT. DNA of the CDR3: TGTGCCAGCAGTTACAGTAGCCGGGACTCGGGGTGGGAGCAGTACTTC. Its translation is CASSYSSRDSGWEQYF.

The gene calls are TRBV28 and TRBJ2-1, with 8 bases fitting TRBD1. The CDR3 totals 14 residues. With 6 bases clipped from V and 4 bases from J, the junction kept 5 bases outside the gene matches. Germline V gives CDR1 MDHEN, CDR2 SYDVKM. The CDR3 DNA follows: TGTGCCAGCAGGGGACAGGTTTTTTACAATGAGCAGTTCTTC. Protein sequence: CASRGQVFYNEQFF.

The chain combines TRBV30 with TRBJ2-1; perhaps TRBD2 as D (7 bases). CDR3 length equals 14 residues. V was cut by 2 bases and J by 8 bases, with 16 bases left in between. The germline V gene has CDR1 GTSNPN and CDR2 SVGIG (reference sequence). The CDR3 DNA reads TGTGCCTGGAGTAGAACAAGGGGGGGGGATGAGCAGTTCTTC. It is translated as CAWSRTRGGDEQFF.

The rearrangement links TRBV4-3 to TRBJ1-1, with D perhaps TRBD1 (6 bases). This CDR3 is 15 amino acids long. V was pared by 0 bases and J by 5 bases, with 13 bases between. The germline V gene encodes CDR1 LGHNA and CDR2 YSLEER. DNA for the CDR3: TGCGCCAGCAGCCAAGATCCTGGGGGCGAAACTGAAGCTTTCTTT. Its protein product is CASSQDPGGETEAFF.

The chain links TRBV7-9 to TRBJ2-7; 9 bases agree with TRBD1. Trimming cost V 1 base and J 4 bases; bases outside gene matches: 5. The CDR3 runs to 15 residues. The germline CDR1 and CDR2 sequences are SEHNR and FQNEAQ (reference sequence). The CDR3 here is CASSLEGQGWYEQYF. The CDR3 bases are TGTGCCAGCAGCTTAGAGGGACAGGGTTGGTACGAGCAGTACTTC.

The table lists this clone with a few counts. The V call is TRBV9, the J call TRBJ2-2; no firm D call. The CDR3 is made up of 13 amino acids. The germline V gene has CDR1 SGDLS and CDR2 YYNGEE. Between the trimmed V and J ends, which lost 0 bases and 5 bases, there was a span of 5 bases. CDR3 DNA sequence: TGTGCCAGCAGCGTAGTCGGGACCGGGGAGCTGTTTTTT. Its translation: CASSVVGTGELFF.

This chain links TRBV6-5 with TRBJ2-7, with 10 bases fitting TRBD1. The CDR3 has 15 amino acids. The germline V gene encodes CDR1 MNHEY and CDR2 SVGAGI. With 6 bases clipped from V and 4 bases from J, the junction kept 9 bases outside the gene matches. The CDR3 protein is CASSRQGAVLYEQYF. In DNA form, the CDR3 reads TGTGCCAGCAGCCGACAGGGGGCCGTCTTGTACGAGCAGTACTTC.

The chain combines TRBV7-9 with TRBJ1-3; 8 nucleotides line up with TRBD1. This CDR3 has 14 residues. Germline V gene lookup returns CDR1 SEHNR and CDR2 FQNEAQ (reference sequence). V was pared by 4 bases and J by 8 bases, with 7 bases of the junction left unmatched. For the CDR3, the DNA is TGTGCCAGCAGCTCCACAGGGGGGGAAGACACCATATATTTT. Its translation: CASSSTGGEDTIYF.

The chain is built from TRBV7-6 and TRBJ2-7, with 7 bases identical to TRBD2. The CDR3 has 15 residues. The trim removed 3 bases at V and 0 bases at J, leaving 5 bases unmatched. Germline V gives CDR1 SGHVS, CDR2 FNYEAQ. CDR3 region: CASSLTSQSSYEQYF. DNA for the CDR3: TGTGCCAGCAGCTTGACTAGCCAGAGCTCCTACGAGCAGTACTTC.